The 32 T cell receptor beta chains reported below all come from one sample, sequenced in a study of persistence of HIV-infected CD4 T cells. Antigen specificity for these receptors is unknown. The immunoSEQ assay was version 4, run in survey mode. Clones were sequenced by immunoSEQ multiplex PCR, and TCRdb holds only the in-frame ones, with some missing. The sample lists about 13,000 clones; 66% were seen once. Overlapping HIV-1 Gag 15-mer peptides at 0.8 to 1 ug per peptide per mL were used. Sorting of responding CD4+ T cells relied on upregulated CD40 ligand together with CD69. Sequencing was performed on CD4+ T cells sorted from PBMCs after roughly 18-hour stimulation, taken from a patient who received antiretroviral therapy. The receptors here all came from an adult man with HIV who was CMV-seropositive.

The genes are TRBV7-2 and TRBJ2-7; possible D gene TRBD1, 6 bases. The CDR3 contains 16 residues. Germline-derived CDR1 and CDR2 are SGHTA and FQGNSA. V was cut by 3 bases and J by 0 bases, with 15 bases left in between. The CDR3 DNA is TGTGCCAGCAGCTTTTCTAGTGGGGGCAGCTCCTACGAGCAGTACTTC. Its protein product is CASSFSSGGSSYEQYF.

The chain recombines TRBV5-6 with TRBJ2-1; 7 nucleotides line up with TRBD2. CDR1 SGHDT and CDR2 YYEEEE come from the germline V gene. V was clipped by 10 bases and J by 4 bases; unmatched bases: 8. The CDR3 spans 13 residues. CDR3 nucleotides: TGTGCCTGCTCTGGACTAGGGTACAATGAGCAGTTCTTC. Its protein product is CACSGLGYNEQFF.

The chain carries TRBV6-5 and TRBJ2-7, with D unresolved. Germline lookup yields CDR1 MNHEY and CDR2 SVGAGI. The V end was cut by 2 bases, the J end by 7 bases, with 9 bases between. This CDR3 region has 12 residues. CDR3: CASSYRLGEQYF. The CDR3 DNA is TGTGCCAGCAGTTACAGGTTGGGGGAGCAGTACTTC.

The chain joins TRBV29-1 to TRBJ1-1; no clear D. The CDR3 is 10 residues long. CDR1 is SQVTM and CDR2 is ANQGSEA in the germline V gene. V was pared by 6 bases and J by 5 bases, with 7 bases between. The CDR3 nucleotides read TGCAGCGTGGGGAGAACTGAAGCTTTCTTT. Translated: CSVGRTEAFF.

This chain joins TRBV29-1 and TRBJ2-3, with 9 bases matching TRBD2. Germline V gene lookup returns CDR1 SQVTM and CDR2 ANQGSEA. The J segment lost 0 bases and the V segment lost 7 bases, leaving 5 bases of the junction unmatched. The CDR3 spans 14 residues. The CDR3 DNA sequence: TGCAGCGCCTTCGGGACTAGCAGCACAGATACGCAGTATTTT. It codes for CSAFGTSSTDTQYF.

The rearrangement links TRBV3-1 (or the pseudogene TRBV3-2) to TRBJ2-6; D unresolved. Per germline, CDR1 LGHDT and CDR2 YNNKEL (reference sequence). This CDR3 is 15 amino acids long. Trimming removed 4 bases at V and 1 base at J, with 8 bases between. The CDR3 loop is CASSPPASGANVLTF. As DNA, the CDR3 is TGTGCCAGCAGCCCCCCAGCGTCTGGGGCCAACGTCCTGACTTTC.

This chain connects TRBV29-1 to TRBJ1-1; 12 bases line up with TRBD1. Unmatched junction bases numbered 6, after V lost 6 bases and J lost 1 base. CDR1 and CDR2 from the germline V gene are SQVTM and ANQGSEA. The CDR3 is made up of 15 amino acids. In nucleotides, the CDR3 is TGCAGCGTCAGCGGGACAGGGGGCCGGAACACTGAAGCTTTCTTT. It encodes CSVSGTGGRNTEAFF.

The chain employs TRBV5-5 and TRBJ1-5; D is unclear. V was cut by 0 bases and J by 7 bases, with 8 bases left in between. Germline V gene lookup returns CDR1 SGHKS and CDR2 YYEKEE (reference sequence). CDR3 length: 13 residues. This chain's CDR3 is CASSLGLGQPQHF. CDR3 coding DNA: TGTGCCAGCAGCTTGGGTTTGGGGCAGCCCCAGCATTTT.

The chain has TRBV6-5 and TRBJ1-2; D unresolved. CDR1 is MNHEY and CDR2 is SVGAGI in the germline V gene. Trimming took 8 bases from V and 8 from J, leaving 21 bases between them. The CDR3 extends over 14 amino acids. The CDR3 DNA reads TGTGCCAGCTCCGTTACCGTCAGGACTCAGGGCTACACCTTC. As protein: CASSVTVRTQGYTF.

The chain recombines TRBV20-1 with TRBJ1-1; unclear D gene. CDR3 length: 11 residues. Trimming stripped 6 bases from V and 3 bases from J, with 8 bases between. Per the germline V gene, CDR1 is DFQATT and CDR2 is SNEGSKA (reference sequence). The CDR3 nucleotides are TGCAGTGCCATTCCCCACACTGAAGCTTTCTTT. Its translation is CSAIPHTEAFF.

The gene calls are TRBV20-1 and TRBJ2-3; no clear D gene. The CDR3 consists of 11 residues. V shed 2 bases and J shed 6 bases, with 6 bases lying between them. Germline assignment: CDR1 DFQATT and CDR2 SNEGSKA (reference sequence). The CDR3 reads CSARHQDTQYF. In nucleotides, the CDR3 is TGCAGTGCTAGACATCAGGATACGCAGTATTTT.

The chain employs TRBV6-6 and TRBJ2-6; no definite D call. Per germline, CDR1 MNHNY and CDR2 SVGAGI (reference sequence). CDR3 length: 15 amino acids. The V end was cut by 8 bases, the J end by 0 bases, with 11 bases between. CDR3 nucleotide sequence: TGTGCCAGCTCACCCCGCGGCTCTGGGGCCAACGTCCTGACTTTC. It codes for CASSPRGSGANVLTF.

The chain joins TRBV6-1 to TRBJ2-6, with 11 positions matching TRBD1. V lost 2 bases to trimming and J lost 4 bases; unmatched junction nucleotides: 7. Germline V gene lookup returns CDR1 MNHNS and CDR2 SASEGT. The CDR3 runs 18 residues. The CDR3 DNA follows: TGTGCCAGCAGTGAACGGGACAGGGGGGCCTCCGGGGCCAACGTCCTGACTTTC. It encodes CASSERDRGASGANVLTF.

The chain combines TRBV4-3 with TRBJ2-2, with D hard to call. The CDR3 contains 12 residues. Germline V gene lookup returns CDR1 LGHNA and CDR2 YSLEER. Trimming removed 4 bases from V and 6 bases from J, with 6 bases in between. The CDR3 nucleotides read TGCGCCAGCAGCCCCTCTGCCGGGGAGCTGTTTTTT. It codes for CASSPSAGELFF.

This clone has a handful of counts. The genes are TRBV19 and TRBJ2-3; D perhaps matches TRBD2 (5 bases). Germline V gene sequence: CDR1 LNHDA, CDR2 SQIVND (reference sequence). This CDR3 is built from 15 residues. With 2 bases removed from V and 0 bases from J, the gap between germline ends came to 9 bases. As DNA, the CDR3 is TGTGCCAGTAGTATATCTAGCAGTAGCACAGATACGCAGTATTTT. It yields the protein CASSISSSSTDTQYF. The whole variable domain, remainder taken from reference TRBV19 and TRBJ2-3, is DGGITQSPKYLFRKEGQNVTLSCEQNLNHDAMYWYRQDPGQGLRLIYYSQIVNDFQKGDIAEGYSVSREKKESFPLTVTSAQKNPTAFYLCASSISSSSTDTQYFGPGTRLTVL.

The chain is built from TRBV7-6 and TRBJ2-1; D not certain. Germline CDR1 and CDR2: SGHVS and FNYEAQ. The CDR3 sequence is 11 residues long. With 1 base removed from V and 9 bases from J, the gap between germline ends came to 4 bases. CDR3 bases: TGTGCCAGCAGCTTAGGGAGTGAGCAGTTCTTC. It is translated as CASSLGSEQFF.

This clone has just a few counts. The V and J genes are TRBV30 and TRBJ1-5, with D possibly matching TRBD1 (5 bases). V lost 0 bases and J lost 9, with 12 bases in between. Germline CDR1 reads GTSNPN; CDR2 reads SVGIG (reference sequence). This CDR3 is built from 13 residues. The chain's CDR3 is CAWSVRGSLPQHF. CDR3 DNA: TGTGCCTGGAGTGTACGGGGCTCCTTGCCCCAGCATTTT. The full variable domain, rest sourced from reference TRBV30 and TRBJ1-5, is SQTIHQWPATLVQPVGSPLSLECTVEGTSNPNLYWYRQAAGRGLQLLFYSVGIGQISSEVPQNLSASRPQDRQFILSSKKLLLSDSGFYLCAWSVRGSLPQHFGDGTRLSIL.

CDR3 sequence (DNA): TGCGCCAGCAGCCAAGAAACGTCTAACTATGGCTACACCTTC. It translates to CASSQETSNYGYTF. V is TRBV4-3 and J is TRBJ1-2; no reliable D call. The CDR3 is made up of 14 amino acids. Germline CDR1 and CDR2: LGHNA and YSLEER. Trimming pared 0 bases from V and 0 bases from J, leaving 5 bases between.

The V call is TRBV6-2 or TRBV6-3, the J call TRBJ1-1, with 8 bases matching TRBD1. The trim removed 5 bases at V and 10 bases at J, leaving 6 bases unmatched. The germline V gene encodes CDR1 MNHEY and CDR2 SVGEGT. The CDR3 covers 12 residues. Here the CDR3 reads CASSTGDRGAFF. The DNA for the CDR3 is TGTGCCAGCAGTACGGGCGACAGGGGAGCTTTCTTT.

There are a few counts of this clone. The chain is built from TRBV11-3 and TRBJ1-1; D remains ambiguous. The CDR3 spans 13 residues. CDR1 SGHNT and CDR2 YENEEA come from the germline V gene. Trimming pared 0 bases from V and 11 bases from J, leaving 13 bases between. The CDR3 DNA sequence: TGTGCCAGCAGCTTAGAAGGATCTAAAGTTGCTTTCTTT. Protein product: CASSLEGSKVAFF.

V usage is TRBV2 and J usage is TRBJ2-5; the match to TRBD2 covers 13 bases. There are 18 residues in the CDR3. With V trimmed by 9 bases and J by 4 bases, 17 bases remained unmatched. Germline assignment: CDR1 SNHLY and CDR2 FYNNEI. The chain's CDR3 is CASRGTLLTSGRRETQYF. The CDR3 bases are TGTGCCAGTCGAGGGACTCTTCTGACTAGCGGGAGGAGAGAGACCCAGTACTTC. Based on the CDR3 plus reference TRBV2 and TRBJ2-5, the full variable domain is EPEVTQTPSHQVTQMGQEVILRCVPISNHLYFYWYRQILGQKVEFLVSFYNNEISEKSEIFDDQFSVERPDGSNFTLKIRSTKLEDSAMYFCASRGTLLTSGRRETQYFGPGTRLLVL.

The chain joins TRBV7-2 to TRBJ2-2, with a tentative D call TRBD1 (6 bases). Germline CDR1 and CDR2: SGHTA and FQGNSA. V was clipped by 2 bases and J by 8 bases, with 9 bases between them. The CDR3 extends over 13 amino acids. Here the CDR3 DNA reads TGTGCCAGCAGCTTAAACAGGGTAGGGGAGCTGTTTTTT. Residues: CASSLNRVGELFF.

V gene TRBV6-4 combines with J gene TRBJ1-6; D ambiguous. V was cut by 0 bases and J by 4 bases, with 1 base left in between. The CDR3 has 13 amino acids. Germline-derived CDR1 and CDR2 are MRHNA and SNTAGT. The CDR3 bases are TGTGCCAGCAGTGACTCTTATAATTCACCCCTCCACTTT. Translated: CASSDSYNSPLHF.

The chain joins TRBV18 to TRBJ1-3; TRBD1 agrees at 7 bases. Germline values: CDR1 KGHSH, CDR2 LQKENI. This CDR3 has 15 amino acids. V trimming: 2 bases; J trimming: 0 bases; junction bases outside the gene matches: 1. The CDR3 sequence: CASSPEGASGNTIYF. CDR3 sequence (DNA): TGTGCCAGCTCACCAGAGGGGGCCTCTGGAAACACCATATATTTT.

For the CDR3, the DNA is TGTGCCAGCAGTTATCGCGGGACAGGGGAAACTGAAGCTTTCTTT. Its translation is CASSYRGTGETEAFF. This sequence joins TRBV27 and TRBJ1-1; TRBD1 aligns across 10 bases. This CDR3 spans 15 amino acids. The V segment lost 4 bases and the J segment 5 bases; nucleotides outside the gene matches: 7. Germline loops: CDR1 MNHEY, CDR2 SMNVEV (reference sequence).

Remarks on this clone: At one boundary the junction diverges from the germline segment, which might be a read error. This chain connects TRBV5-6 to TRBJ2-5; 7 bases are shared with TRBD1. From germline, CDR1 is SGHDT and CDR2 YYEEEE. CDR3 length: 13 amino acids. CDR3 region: CASSADRQETQHF. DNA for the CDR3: TGTGCCAGCAGCGCGGACAGGCAAGAGACCCAGCACTTC.

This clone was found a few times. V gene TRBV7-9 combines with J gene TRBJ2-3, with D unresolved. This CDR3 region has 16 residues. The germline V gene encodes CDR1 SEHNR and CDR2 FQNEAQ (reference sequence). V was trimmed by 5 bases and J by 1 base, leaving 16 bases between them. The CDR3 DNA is TGTGCCAGCAGCCCACCGGTCTTTCGGCGCACAGATACGCAGTATTTT. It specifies CASSPPVFRRTDTQYF.

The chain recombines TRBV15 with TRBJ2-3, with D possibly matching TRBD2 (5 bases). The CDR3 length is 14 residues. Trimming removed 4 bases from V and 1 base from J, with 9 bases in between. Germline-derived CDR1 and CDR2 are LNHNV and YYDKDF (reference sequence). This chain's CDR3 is CATSKGRGTDTQYF. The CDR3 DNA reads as TGTGCCACCAGCAAAGGGCGGGGCACAGATACGCAGTATTTT.

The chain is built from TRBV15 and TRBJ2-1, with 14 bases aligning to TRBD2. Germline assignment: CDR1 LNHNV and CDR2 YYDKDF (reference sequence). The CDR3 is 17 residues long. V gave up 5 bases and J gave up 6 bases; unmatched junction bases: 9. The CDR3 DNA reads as TGTGCCACCAGCGCCCGGGCGGGGACTAGCGGGAGCAATGAGCAGTTCTTC. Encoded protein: CATSARAGTSGSNEQFF.

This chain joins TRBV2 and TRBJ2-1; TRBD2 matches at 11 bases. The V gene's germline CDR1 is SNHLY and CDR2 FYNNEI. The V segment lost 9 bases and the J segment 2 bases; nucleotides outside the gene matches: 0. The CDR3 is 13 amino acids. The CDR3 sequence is CARTSGTYNEQFF. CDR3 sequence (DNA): TGTGCCAGGACTAGCGGGACCTACAATGAGCAGTTCTTC.

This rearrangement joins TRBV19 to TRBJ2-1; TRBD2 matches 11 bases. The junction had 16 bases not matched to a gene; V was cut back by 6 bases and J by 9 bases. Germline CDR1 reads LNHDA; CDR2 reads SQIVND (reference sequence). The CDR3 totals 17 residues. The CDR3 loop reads CASSPWVGTSGGSEQFF. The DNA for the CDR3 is TGTGCCAGTAGCCCTTGGGTGGGAACTAGCGGGGGATCTGAGCAGTTCTTC.

The CDR3 protein is CASSLARLAGGLDEQYF. In nucleotides, the CDR3 is TGTGCCAGCAGCTTAGCTCGCCTAGCGGGGGGGCTAGACGAGCAGTACTTC. V and J are TRBV7-2 and TRBJ2-7; the match to TRBD2 covers 12 bases. The length of the CDR3 is 17 residues. The germline CDR1 and CDR2 sequences are SGHTA and FQGNSA. J gave up 5 bases and V 0 bases, and 8 bases lay outside the gene matches.